This T cell receptor beta chain is drawn from a study of neurological immune-mediated disorders. This clonotype was detected ten times or more. The antigen remains undetermined. Study-level findings and limits: The level of TCR clonal expansion was highest in patients with HTLV-1-associated myelopathy and lowest in multiple sclerosis, where it fell below the level seen in healthy controls. When repertoires were grouped phylogenetically, those of 18 of 34 multiple sclerosis patients fell into one related-CDR3 cluster, a possible signature.

cDNA synthesis was performed by 5'RACE with 10-nucleotide random UMIs. TCRdb called the 5' RACE reads again in MiXCR, with one record for every CDR3 protein. The repertoire consists of some 80,000 distinct CDR3 sequences, with approximately 5.8% occurring once and the leading ten covering over 6.5%. Germline loops: CDR1 SGHAT, CDR2 FQNNGV. V shed 6 bases and J shed 3 bases, with 18 bases lying between them. This CDR3 has 16 amino acids. The time point here: longitudinal time-point 2. Unsorted libraries came from 2 million PBMCs stored at -80 °C. This TCR derives from a woman aged 55-70 years with multiple sclerosis. The specimen was PBMCs. The V call is TRBV11-2, the J call TRBJ2-1, with D perhaps TRBD1 (5 bases). Here the CDR3 reads CASSLDTGVLYNEQFF. As DNA, the CDR3 is TGTGCCAGCAGTTTGGATACAGGAGTTCTCTACAATGAGCAGTTCTTC. Full variable domain (missing parts from reference TRBV11-2 and TRBJ2-1): EAGVAQSPRYKIIEKRQSVAFWCNPISGHATLYWYQQILGQGPKLLIQFQNNGVVDDSQLPKDRFSAERLKGVDSTLKIQPAKLEDSAVYLCASSLDTGVLYNEQFFGPGTRLTVL.